A single sample gave rise to the 9 T cell receptor beta chains below, sequenced in a study of T cells after yellow fever vaccination. TCRdb analysed the 5' RACE reads with MiXCR anew, one entry per CDR3 protein. The table shows hundreds of thousands of distinct CDR3 sequences, with 9% to 15% occurring only once. The sequences come from PBMCs, collected on the day of the yellow fever booster vaccination. The source is a young man who received the YFV17D yellow fever vaccine.

This clonotype was detected many times. This rearrangement joins TRBV4-2 to TRBJ2-2; the D is unclear. Germline CDR1 is LGHNA and CDR2 is YNFKEQ. V shed 0 bases and J shed 5 bases, with 10 bases lying between them. The CDR3 loop spans 15 amino acids. CDR3 loop: CASSQDSSTTGELFF. Here the CDR3 DNA reads TGTGCCAGCAGCCAAGACAGCAGCACGACCGGGGAGCTGTTTTTT.

The chain combines TRBV4-1 with TRBJ2-7; TRBD2 might be the D (5 bases). V was pared by 2 bases and J by 5 bases, with 16 bases between. CDR3 size: 15 residues. Germline values: CDR1 MGHRA, CDR2 YSYEKL. Here the CDR3 reads CASSQRGRGFNEQYF. The CDR3 DNA sequence: TGCGCCAGCAGCCAAAGAGGGCGAGGGTTCAACGAGCAGTACTTC.

This clonotype has only a few counts. The chain employs TRBV29-1 and TRBJ2-3; the D is unclear. V dropped 4 bases and J dropped 3 bases, with 2 bases sitting between them. The CDR3 spans 10 residues. Germline loops: CDR1 SQVTM, CDR2 ANQGSEA. DNA of the CDR3: TGCAGCGTTGTAACAGATACGCAGTATTTT. The encoded protein is CSVVTDTQYF.

This chain uses TRBV19 with TRBJ1-5; maybe TRBD1 (5 bases). Germline-derived CDR1 and CDR2 are LNHDA and SQIVND (reference sequence). CDR3 size: 15 residues. Deletions cut 7 bases from V and 7 bases from J, with 20 bases between. The CDR3 sequence is CASTDQAQVGQPQHF. The CDR3 bases are TGTGCCAGTACCGATCAGGCACAGGTCGGGCAGCCCCAGCATTTT.

The chain uses TRBV6-1 and TRBJ2-3, with D possibly TRBD2 on 6 matching bases. This CDR3 region has 14 residues. Trimming cost V 5 bases and J 4 bases, with 13 bases left between them. Germline lookup yields CDR1 MNHNS and CDR2 SASEGT. In DNA form, the CDR3 reads TGTGCCAGCAGTCCCCGGGACTCTTCAGATACGCAGTATTTT. It translates to CASSPRDSSDTQYF.

The genes are TRBV30 and TRBJ2-1, with 9 bases matching TRBD1. The CDR3 is 12 amino acids. In germline, CDR1 is GTSNPN, CDR2 SVGIG (reference sequence). After removal of 4 bases from V and 14 bases from J, the junction contained 9 bases not matched to a gene. CDR3 in DNA: TGTGCCTGGAATTGGGAGGGGACAGGGAAGTTCTTC. This codes for CAWNWEGTGKFF.

This clonotype was seen many times. Germline and junction disagree at one end, which may indicate a read error. The rearrangement links TRBV12-3 or TRBV12-4 to TRBJ1-1; D perhaps matches TRBD1 (5 bases). There are 12 residues in the CDR3. CDR3 in amino acids: CASSSSGTAAFF. The DNA for the CDR3 is TGTGCCAGCAGTTCCTCCGGGACTGCAGCTTTCTTT.

This chain connects TRBV6-2 or TRBV6-3 to TRBJ2-7, with a possible D match to TRBD2 (6 bases). The V and J ends lost 2 bases and 9 bases respectively, with 14 bases between them. The length of the CDR3 is 13 residues. CDR1 is MNHEY, CDR2 SVGEGT, per germline. The CDR3 loop is CASSYVEGMGQYF. DNA for the CDR3: TGTGCCAGCAGTTACGTGGAGGGTATGGGGCAGTACTTC.

The V gene is TRBV29-1, the J gene TRBJ2-7; TRBD1 matches at 7 bases. The ends lost 7 bases at V and 5 bases at J; junction bases unmatched: 17. CDR3 length equals 15 residues. Germline CDR1 SQVTM, CDR2 ANQGSEA. CDR3 bases: TGCAGCGCCCCCCCCCCCAAGACAGGGTCCGACGAGCAGTACTTC. As protein: CSAPPPKTGSDEQYF.